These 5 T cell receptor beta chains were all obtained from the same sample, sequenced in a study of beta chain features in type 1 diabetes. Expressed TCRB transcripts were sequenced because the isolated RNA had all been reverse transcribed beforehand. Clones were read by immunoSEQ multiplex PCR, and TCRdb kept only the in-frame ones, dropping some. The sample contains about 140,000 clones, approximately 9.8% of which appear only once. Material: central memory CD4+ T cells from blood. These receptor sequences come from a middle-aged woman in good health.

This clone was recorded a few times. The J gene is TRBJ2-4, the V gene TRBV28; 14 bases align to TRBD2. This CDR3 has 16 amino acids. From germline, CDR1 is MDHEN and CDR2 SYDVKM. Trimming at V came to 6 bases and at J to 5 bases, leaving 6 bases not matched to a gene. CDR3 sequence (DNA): TGTGCCAGCAGGCAACTGGGACTAGCGGGGGAAAACATTCAGTACTTC. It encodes CASRQLGLAGENIQYF.

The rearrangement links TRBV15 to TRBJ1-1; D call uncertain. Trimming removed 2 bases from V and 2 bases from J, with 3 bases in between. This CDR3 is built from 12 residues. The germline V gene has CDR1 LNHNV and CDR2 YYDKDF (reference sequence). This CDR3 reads CATSRYNTEAFF. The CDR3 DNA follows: TGTGCCACCAGCAGATATAACACTGAAGCTTTCTTT.

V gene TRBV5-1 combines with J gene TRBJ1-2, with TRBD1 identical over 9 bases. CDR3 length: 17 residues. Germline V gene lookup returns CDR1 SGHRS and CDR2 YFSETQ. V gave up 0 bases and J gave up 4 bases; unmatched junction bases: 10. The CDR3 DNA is TGCGCCAGCAGCTTGGTACCCCCGGGACAGGGAATCTATGGCTACACCTTC. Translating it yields CASSLVPPGQGIYGYTF.

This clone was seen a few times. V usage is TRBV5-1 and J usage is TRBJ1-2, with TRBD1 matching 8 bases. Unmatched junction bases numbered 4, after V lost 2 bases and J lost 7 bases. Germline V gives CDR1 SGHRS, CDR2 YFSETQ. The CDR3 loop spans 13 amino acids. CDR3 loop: CASSLDDRGGYTF. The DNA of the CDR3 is TGCGCCAGCAGCTTAGACGACAGGGGTGGCTACACCTTC.

As DNA, the CDR3 is TGTGCCAGCAGCGTAATGGGGGCTGACACTGAAGCTTTCTTT. This encodes CASSVMGADTEAFF. This chain uses TRBV9 with TRBJ1-1; perhaps TRBD1 as D (6 bases). Trimming took off 1 base at V and 3 bases at J, with 10 bases between the two ends. The CDR3 sequence is 14 residues long. Germline CDR1 reads SGDLS; CDR2 reads YYNGEE.